Each of the 4 T cell receptor beta chains below was sequenced from the same sample in a study of T cells expressing NK-cell markers (dated by TCRdb to 2020 to 2021). Libraries came from 5' RACE. This sample was sequenced with an Illumina HiSeq 2000. TCRdb reanalyzed the reads, keeping one entry per CDR3 protein sequence and omitting DNA. This sample's table lists 300,000 to 500,000 distinct CDR3 sequences. In total, the top ten clones hold roughly a tenth of the sample. Sequencing was carried out using blood T cells: a sorted CD56 or NKG2C T cell subset, CD4+ or CD8+ T cells, or bulk PBMC T cells (not recorded which). These TCRs come from a woman aged 45-65 years in good health. Donor details come from another sample of the same person, matched by shared clones.

The CDR3 region is CASSPAGLAGDEQFF. The chain employs TRBV3-1 and TRBJ2-1; TCRdb names TRBD2, which stays unverified in the absence of DNA. The germline V gene encodes CDR1 LGHDT and CDR2 YNNKEL (reference sequence). This CDR3 comprises 15 residues.

The chain has TRBV6-6 and TRBJ2-7. This CDR3 region has 14 residues. Germline V gene sequence: CDR1 MNHNY, CDR2 SVGAGI (reference sequence). CDR3 loop: CASSETDPSYEQYF.

This chain links TRBV12-5 with TRBJ2-2. Germline lookup yields CDR1 LGHNT and CDR2 FRNRAP. The CDR3 runs to 12 residues. The CDR3 sequence: CASGPTTGELFF.

The V gene is TRBV2, the J gene TRBJ2-1; as DNA is missing, the TRBD1 call by TCRdb cannot be tested. The germline gives CDR1 SNHLY, CDR2 FYNNEI. The CDR3 length is 15 residues. The CDR3 loop reads CASNLGVTVGNEQFF.